This T cell receptor (beta chain) comes out of a study of blood T cell repertoires in COVID-19. The wider study: T cells, B-cell-depleted T cells, or PBMCs provided the cDNA or gDNA that served as material.

Participant age was about 18 to 89 years, and participants resided in fewer than 30 US areas. Donors of Cohort 3 who recovered were those that had two negative PCRs, clearance, or symptom resolution. Clones were read by immunoSEQ multiplex PCR, and TCRdb kept only the in-frame ones, dropping some. The sample carries about 330,000 clones, roughly 86% recorded once. This CDR3 spans 14 amino acids. The J segment lost 7 bases and the V segment lost 3 bases, leaving 5 bases of the junction unmatched. Germline CDR1 is KGHSH and CDR2 is LQKENI. The chain is built from TRBV18 and TRBJ1-1; 10 bases fit TRBD1. The clonotype originates from a woman aged 25 to 39 who had recovered from COVID-19. Sequenced input: PBMCs or T cells enriched from blood (not recorded which). CDR3 coding DNA: TGTGCCAGCTCACCCGAGGACAGGGGGATTGAAGCTTTCTTT. Translated: CASSPEDRGIEAFF.